The entry that follows covers one T cell receptor beta chain sequence. What it recognizes is unknown. This sample is drawn from a study of graft-versus-host responses after intestinal transplantation. Study details: Anti-thymocyte globulin induction was given to all recipients, followed by tacrolimus and steroids for around three years.

Trimming stripped 6 bases from V and 1 base from J, with 16 bases between. CDR3 length: 15 amino acids. Germline values: CDR1 SGDLS, CDR2 YYNGEE. General study points: Early after transplant, HvG declines were associated with peak levels of circulating GvH clones. Graft-donor T cell macrochimerism coincided with high graft-versus-host to host-versus-graft clonal ratios in allografts. Researchers found GvH clones in recipient marrow, and some showed up first in ileum or blood.

TCRdb's table, derived via immunoSEQ multiplex PCR, lists solely in-frame clones and lacks some. The table shows tens of thousands of clones, with more than 85% occurring only once. The genes are TRBV9 and TRBJ1-1; no firm D call. Sequencing was performed on unstimulated CD8+ T cells sorted from spleen or lymph node cells, taken before intestinal transplant. This TCR was sampled from a human donor who received an intestinal transplant. The CDR3 region has the DNA TGTGCCAGCACCTCAGACGGCGGATGGAACACTGAAGCTTTCTTT. Its translation: CASTSDGGWNTEAFF.